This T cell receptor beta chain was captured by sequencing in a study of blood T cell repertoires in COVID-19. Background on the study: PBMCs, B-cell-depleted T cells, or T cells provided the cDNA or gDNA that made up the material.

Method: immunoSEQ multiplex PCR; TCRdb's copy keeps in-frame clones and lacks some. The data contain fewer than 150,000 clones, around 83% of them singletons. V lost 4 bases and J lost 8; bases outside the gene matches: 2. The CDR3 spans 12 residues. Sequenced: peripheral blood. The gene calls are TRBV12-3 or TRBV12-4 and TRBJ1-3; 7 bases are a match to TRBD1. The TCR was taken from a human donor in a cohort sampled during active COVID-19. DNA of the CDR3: TGTGCCAGCAGTTCAGGGGGATACACCATATATTTT. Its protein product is CASSSGGYTIYF.